This T cell receptor (beta chain) was found in a study of Ad26.COV2.S vaccination and SARS-CoV-2 variants. Using immunoSEQ multiplex PCR, the repertoire was profiled, and TCRdb retains in-frame clones only, with some absent. Here the sample spans around 450,000 clones, nearly 90% being singletons. Documented treatment: around 19 received Ad26.COV2.S at low or high dose, single or two shots; several received placebo; per-sample allocation not given. All samples were drawn on day 63, counting from the first vaccine or placebo injection. The ends lost 0 bases at V and 3 bases at J; junction bases unmatched: 0. Germline V gene lookup returns CDR1 MNHEY and CDR2 SVGEGT. CDR3 length equals 14 residues.

The TCR was taken from a person aged 18-65 years who received the Ad26.COV2.S COVID-19 vaccine or a placebo. The chain is built from TRBV6-2 or TRBV6-3 and TRBJ2-7, with TRBD1 matching over 9 bases. The sequenced sample was peripheral blood, obtained in a trial of Ad26.COV2.S vaccine versus placebo. The CDR3 protein is CASSYSDRGYEQYF. The DNA for the CDR3 is TGTGCCAGCAGTTACTCGGACAGGGGCTACGAGCAGTACTTC.